This T cell receptor (beta chain) comes out of a study of long-term antiretroviral therapy in people with HIV (dated by TCRdb to between 2021 and 2023). Regarding the research as a whole: Collection of the earliest samples took place about a decade ahead of the 2015 WHO recommendation for immediate ART, at a time when ART was typically delayed until CD4 counts fell. From some 30 adults with confirmed HIV infection, the cohort provided 192 cryopreserved PBMC samples, gathered serially across a mean of around 6 years (range 1-12). No cross-contamination during QIAcube processing turned up in test extractions that ran a monoclonal T-cell line alongside around 32 polyclonal samples. A retrospective serial study tested whether changes in peripheral blood TRB repertoire composition and diversity were associated with ART initiation and durable HIV suppression. Eleven of the 30 participants with HIV were female. Overall study outcomes, separate from this receptor: Compared with controls, HIV repertoires had narrower CDR3 length ranges, and the network structure pointed to an antigen-experienced repertoire that shifted only slightly toward naive after ART. Limited PBMC availability meant only the TCR beta chain was sequenced, without alpha chain pairing. The repertoire was dominated across all time points by expanded TRB clones identified before ART initiation, although this dominance was seen to fluctuate and to decrease in many PLHIV after ART. Unsorted PBMC were profiled instead of sorted CD4+ and CD8+ T cells because pre-ART samples had limited cell numbers. The samples were dated from about 2004 to 2017, and the ART regimens that were used may be less effective than current ART regimens. Starting ART was linked to a significant rise in TRB diversity, yet even with long-term ART the diversity remained significantly lower than in transplant donor controls. No data were available on ART adherence, viral resistance or therapy changes, limiting inferences about post-ART repertoire changes.

To be included, a participant needed at least one PBMC sample from before ART initiation plus at least two post-ART samples. Every participant with HIV received treatment in the United States of America. Before DNA extraction, cryopreserved samples of about 0.95-10 million PBMC were thawed and washed. At the time of the earliest PBMC sample for each participant with HIV, ages ranged from roughly 23 to 55 years. Each participant contributed PBMC samples from 1-4 timepoints before ART initiation and 2-8 timepoints after ART initiation, with a median of 7 samples. Serial HIV viral load, CD4+ T-cell count, ART history and demographic data were obtained for every participant. Genomic DNA was extracted from unsorted PBMC with a Qiagen kit on a QIAcube, with processing performed in batches of 12 samples. As to this clone: Its recognized antigen is unknown. No base qualities exist here, and no much larger clone lies one base off it.

The immunoSEQ hsTCRB v3.0 assay was used at survey level resolution to sequence the TRB variable region. A depth of about 40,000-55,000 T-cell genomes per sample was targeted for TRB sequencing. An Illumina MiSeq with a v3 150-cycle kit was used to sequence the pooled TRB libraries. In the paper's pipeline: Repertoire analysis ran in R within a reproducible Nextflow workflow covering QC, data transformation and analysis. LymphoSeq2, an R package for exploring AIRR-Seq data, was used to implement custom analyses. After excluding a few samples that yielded fewer than 5000 total TRB sequences, 188 HIV repertoires remained for analysis. Of the 188 retained HIV repertoires, almost 60 were collected before and roughly 130 after ART initiation. Each repertoire was downsampled to 5000 TRB nucleotide sequences, and summary statistics were averaged across 100 downsampling iterations. TRB sequences were retained for analysis only if CDR3 regions of at least seven amino acids were present. Two measures captured diversity: a Shannon entropy-derived clonality score and the Gini coefficient. In the repertoire networks, any two of the top 5000 CDR3 amino acid sequences were linked whenever the two sequences differed by an edit distance of one. For TRB CDR3 amino acid sequences, antigen specificity groups and MHC restriction were predicted with GLIPH2. To flag known CMV, EBV, HIV or tissue antigen associations, CDR3 amino acid sequences were matched against VDJdb and McPAS-TCR. Pre-ART, post-ART and control groups were compared with Wilcoxon signed-rank tests and Holm-Bonferroni correction. TCRdb carries this immuneACCESS record with in-frame sequences only. Its versions omit some clonotypes, under half of them owing to an unresolved V gene in the studies checked, with the rest unexplained. V, J and clone size reflect that table, while D and trimming were determined from the DNA. The sample table contains 35,000 or so clones; only one count was recorded for about four fifths of them. The ten largest clonotypes hold 7.9% of the sample.

The origin of this receptor is a man between 18 and 35 years old with HIV. This specimen consisted of unsorted PBMCs, obtained 0.4 years before starting antiretroviral therapy.

CDR3 protein: CASSLHAGGPLDTQYF. The DNA is as follows: TGTGCCAGCAGCTTACATGCGGGAGGGCCTTTAGATACGCAGTATTTT. The V gene is TRBV7-9 and the J gene is TRBJ2-3, and TRBD2 aligns with 9 junction nucleotides. The junction shows trimming of 2 bases on V and 5 bases on J, and the gene matches do not reach 8 bases of it. The CDR3 numbers 16 residues from cysteine through phenylalanine. The CDR3 DNA has 48 bases and is translated from base 1. The CDR1 and CDR2 encoded by the germline V gene (reference sequence) are SEHNR and FQNEAQ.